Below are 12 T cell receptor beta chains sequenced from a single sample in a study of Graves' ophthalmopathy and Graves' hyperthyroidism. RNA served as the template for amplifying TCR beta CDR3 regions. An opening RT-PCR round employed HTBI primers and preceded a second-round multiplex PCR. TCRdb fed the multiplex PCR reads into MiXCR, producing one record per CDR3 protein. Altogether about 740,000 distinct CDR3 sequences are present, 35% to 50% being singletons, with the ten largest covering 44%. The sequencing input was peripheral blood. The receptors here all came from an adult man with Graves' ophthalmopathy.

This clonotype was recorded at least ten times. This rearrangement joins TRBV5-8 to TRBJ1-2; tentatively, D is TRBD1 (6 bases). This CDR3 is 13 amino acids long. V gave up 4 bases and J gave up 4 bases, with 11 bases separating them. CDR1 and CDR2 (germline): SGHTS, YDEGEE. In DNA form, the CDR3 reads TGTGCCAGCAGCGGAACAGGGCTCTATGGCTACACCTTC. It codes for CASSGTGLYGYTF.

The table lists this clonotype with many counts. The chain carries TRBV4-3 and TRBJ1-2; D is ambiguous. CDR1 LGHNA and CDR2 YSLEER come from the germline V gene. This CDR3 has 13 amino acids. Trimming removed 3 bases at V and 11 bases at J, with 16 bases between. CDR3 amino acids: CASSQAHGRPYTF. CDR3 in DNA: TGCGCCAGCAGCCAGGCCCACGGGCGACCGTACACCTTC.

In this sample, this clonotype turned up many times. This sequence joins TRBV19 and TRBJ1-1; D not resolved. This CDR3 is built from 14 residues. Deletions cut 8 bases from V and 0 bases from J, with 13 bases between. Germline CDR1 LNHDA, CDR2 SQIVND (reference sequence). CDR3 DNA sequence: TGTGCCAGTCAGCGTCAGGCGATGAACACTGAAGCTTTCTTT. Residues: CASQRQAMNTEAFF. The whole variable domain, remainder taken from reference TRBV19 and TRBJ1-1, is DGGITQSPKYLFRKEGQNVTLSCEQNLNHDAMYWYRQDPGQGLRLIYYSQIVNDFQKGDIAEGYSVSREKKESFPLTVTSAQKNPTAFYLCASQRQAMNTEAFFGQGTRLTVV.

The genes are TRBV10-3 and TRBJ2-6, with D possibly being TRBD1 or TRBD2 (7 bases each). This CDR3 spans 13 amino acids. Trimming stripped 10 bases from V and 11 bases from J, with 18 bases between. CDR1 ENHRY and CDR2 SYGVKD come from the germline V gene. The CDR3 region has the DNA TGTGCCAGCAGGCAGGGGGGGGGCGACGTCCTGACTTTC. Protein sequence: CASRQGGGDVLTF.

The chain is built from TRBV15 and TRBJ1-1, with D uncertain. Trimming took off 2 bases at V and 1 base at J, with 5 bases between the two ends. Per the germline V gene, CDR1 is LNHNV and CDR2 is YYDKDF (reference sequence). This CDR3 region has 13 residues. CDR3 nucleotides: TGTGCCACCAGCAGAACACGGAACACTGAAGCTTTCTTT. It specifies CATSRTRNTEAFF.

About this clonotype itself: This may stem from a read error, because a much larger clone lies one nucleotide away. The chain has TRBV9 and TRBJ2-2; D may be TRBD2 (5 bases). CDR3 length: 14 residues. Germline CDR1 reads SGDLS; CDR2 reads YYNGEE. Here the CDR3 reads CVSSAVLGVGELFF. The CDR3 DNA follows: TGTGTCAGCAGCGCAGTACTAGGAGTCGGGGAGCTGTTTTTT.

This clonotype was seen a handful of times. V is TRBV12-3 or TRBV12-4 and J is TRBJ2-7; D might be TRBD1 (5 bases). The CDR3 has 14 residues. The V end was cut by 4 bases, the J end by 2 bases, with 12 bases between. The CDR3 sequence: CASSYGQSTYEQYF. The CDR3 nucleotides are TGTGCCAGCAGTTATGGACAATCAACCTACGAGCAGTACTTC.

This clonotype was counted between two and nine times. The J gene is TRBJ2-7, the V gene TRBV7-9; no definite D call. V shed 4 bases and J shed 2 bases, with 12 bases lying between them. This CDR3 comprises 14 residues. Germline values: CDR1 SEHNR, CDR2 FQNEAQ (reference sequence). CDR3 protein: CASSSSWMTYEQYF. In nucleotides, the CDR3 is TGTGCCAGCAGCTCGTCATGGATGACCTACGAGCAGTACTTC.

This sequence joins TRBV15 and TRBJ2-7, with D possibly matching TRBD1 (6 bases). In germline, CDR1 is LNHNV, CDR2 YYDKDF (reference sequence). Trimming removed 1 base at V and 3 bases at J, with 10 bases between. The CDR3 totals 14 residues. CDR3 nucleotides: TGTGCCACCAGCAGAGTGGGCAGGGGCTACGAGCAGTACTTC. This gives the protein CATSRVGRGYEQYF. Full variable domain (outside the CDR3, taken from reference TRBV15 and TRBJ2-7): DAMVIQNPRYQVTQFGKPVTLSCSQTLNHNVMYWYQQKSSQAPKLLFHYYDKDFNNEADTPDNFQSRRPNTSFCFLDIRSPGLGDTAMYLCATSRVGRGYEQYFGPGTRLTVT.

A word on this clonotype: This may come from a read error, since a much larger clone is one base off. This chain uses TRBV19 with TRBJ2-2; weak D call: TRBD1 (6 bases). CDR3 length equals 14 residues. The germline V gene has CDR1 LNHDA and CDR2 SQIVND (reference sequence). The germline V and J ends were trimmed by 4 bases and 7 bases, with 13 bases remaining between them. Here the CDR3 reads CASSRGHGGGELFF. The DNA of the CDR3 is TGTGCCAGTAGTAGGGGACACGGTGGCGGGGAGCTGTTTTTT.

The V and J genes are TRBV25-1 and TRBJ1-1, with D unclear. V was trimmed by 5 bases and J by 1 base, leaving 8 bases between them. Germline V lookup: CDR1 MGHDK, CDR2 SYGVNS. The CDR3 contains 13 residues. CDR3 amino acids: CASSFLRNTEAFF. Here the CDR3 DNA reads TGTGCCAGCAGTTTTCTGAGGAACACTGAAGCTTTCTTT.

This clonotype appeared a few times. The chain joins TRBV7-9 to TRBJ2-5; D is possibly TRBD1 or TRBD2 (5 bases each). Trimming removed 5 bases at V and 9 bases at J, with 16 bases between. CDR3 length: 13 residues. Germline assignment: CDR1 SEHNR and CDR2 FQNEAQ (reference sequence). This CDR3 reads CASSLGAIGAQYF. CDR3 coding DNA: TGTGCCAGCAGCCTCGGGGCTATTGGGGCCCAGTACTTC. The full variable domain, completed using reference TRBV7-9 and TRBJ2-5, is DTGVSQNPRHKITKRGQNVTFRCDPISEHNRLYWYRQTLGQGPEFLTYFQNEAQLEKSRLLSDRFSAERPKGSFSTLEIQRTEQGDSAMYLCASSLGAIGAQYFGPGTRLLVL.